This T cell receptor beta chain emerged from a study of neurological immune-mediated disorders (dated by TCRdb to 2018 to 2020). With respect to the entire study: Peripheral blood TCR-beta repertoires from HTLV-I-associated myelopathy (HAM/TSP) patients, multiple sclerosis patients and healthy controls were compared by UMI-based sequencing. Of the approximately 70 subjects in the cohort, roughly 14 were HAM/TSP patients, some 34 were multiple sclerosis patients, and about 20 were healthy controls. Alongside PBMC samples, the set of some 98 TCR-beta libraries contained longitudinal samples, technical triplicates, and paired CD4+ and CD8+ T-cell subsets that had been sorted. Broad study findings and their caveats: The highest TCR clonal expansion was observed in HAM/TSP patients, whereas the lowest was observed in MS patients, even when compared with healthy controls. Across subjects, expanded clones never shared an identical CDR3 amino acid sequence, which suggests that the TCR-beta repertoires in every group were private.

The sample holds many counts of this clonotype. Its antigen is still unknown. A clone one base away is much larger, so this may be a read error. Inclusive of the bounding cysteine and phenylalanine, the CDR3 is 11 residues long. Solely the CDR3 DNA is kept, with 33 bases framed from the first base. As encoded in the germline V gene (reference sequence), CDR1 is LGHDT while CDR2 is YNNKEL. cDNA was synthesized by template-switch 5'RACE using a primer with a 10-nucleotide random unique molecular identifier that tagged each TCR transcript. Every sequencing run yielded over 170 million TCR-beta sequences covering 15-18 subjects. Total RNA was extracted with the RNeasy kit. The KAPA Real-time Library Amplification kit was used to amplify TCR-beta VDJ regions with primers targeting the TCR constant region and the 5'RACE anchor. Sample indexes and Illumina adaptors were added in a first PCR, after which library yield was increased in a second PCR. The roughly 650 bp TCR product was size-selected on a 2% E-gel SizeSelection system after Ampure bead purification. Library quality was checked on a Bioanalyzer, concentration was measured with Qubit, and libraries were quantified with the Kapa Library Quantification kit before pooling. Libraries were sequenced paired-end 2 x 150 bp on an Illumina HiSeq 2500. To increase sequence diversity, roughly 24-30% phiX was spiked into each library pool. The paper's data handling went like this. The UMI-based MiGEC pipeline processed quality-filtered reads and removed over 85% of raw TCR sequences during error correction. VDJ genes were aligned to IMGT germline references, and each clonotype was defined by a unique CDR3 amino acid sequence together with V-J genes. VDJtools evaluated clonal expansion, Shannon diversity and CDR3 relatedness (CalcPairwiseDistances, ClusterSamples); CLCbio workbench built phylogenetic trees. A clone was classed as expanded if it had 8 or more unique UMIs, a cutoff based on coefficient-of-variation modelling across technical triplicates. TCRdb applied fastp at Q25 and MiXCR to the public reads, then kept only in-frame beta chains. Rows with one shared CDR3 protein collapse into an entry with the most common genes and DNA. The V and J calls come from TCRdb's annotation, not from the publication. The sample table holds approximately 39,000 distinct CDR3 sequences, of which around 7% were seen once. The top ten clones comprise around 5% of the sample.

Healthy controls were blood bank volunteers in Maryland, USA. For sorted-subset TCR libraries, about a million sorted CD4+ or CD8+ T cells were used. PBMCs were separated from peripheral blood using Ficoll-Hypaque density gradient centrifugation and then cryopreserved in liquid nitrogen. Paired sorted CD4+ and CD8+ subsets came from healthy controls, HAM/TSP patients and MS patients. This TCR was recovered from a man aged 50-60 years in good health. Here the chain combines TRBV3-1 and TRBJ1-4; the D gene is perhaps TRBD1, on 5 matching bases. Sequenced input: CD4+ T cells from blood. The nucleotides read TGTGTCAGCGGGGGGGATGAAAAACTGTTTTTT. This yields the protein CVSGGDEKLFF.